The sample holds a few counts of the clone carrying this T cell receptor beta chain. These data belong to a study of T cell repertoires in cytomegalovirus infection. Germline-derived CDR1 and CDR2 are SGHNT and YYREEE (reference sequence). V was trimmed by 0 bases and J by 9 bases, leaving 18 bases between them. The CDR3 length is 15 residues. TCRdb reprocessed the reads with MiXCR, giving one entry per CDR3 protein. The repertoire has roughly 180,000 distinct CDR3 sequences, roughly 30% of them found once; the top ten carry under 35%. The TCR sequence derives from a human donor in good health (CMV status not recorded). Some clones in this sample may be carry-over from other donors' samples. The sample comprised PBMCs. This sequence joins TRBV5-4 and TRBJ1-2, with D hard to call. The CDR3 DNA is TGTGCCAGCAGCTTGGACGGACTGGCAGGAGGTAGCTACACCTTC. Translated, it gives CASSLDGLAGGSYTF.